This record covers a single TCR beta chain. The data were produced by immunoSEQ multiplex PCR, yet TCRdb's version contains in-frame clones alone and is incomplete. Among over 90,000 clones listed, about 85% were seen once. All glioblastoma patients lacked an isocitrate dehydrogenase mutation. Looked up from germline, CDR1 is WNHNN and CDR2 is SYGVQD (reference sequence). V was trimmed by 4 bases and J by 2 bases, leaving 8 bases between them. The CDR3 loop spans 14 amino acids. The source of the sample is a study of glioma-infiltrating T cells after dendritic cell vaccination. Study in general: Dendritic cell vaccination trial patients had either newly diagnosed or recurrent glioblastoma. Dendritic cells derived from monocytes and pulsed with autologous tumor lysate formed the vaccine. Autologous tumor lysate-pulsed dendritic cell vaccination was given between about 2003 and 2013.

Sequences were derived from blood, sampled before dendritic cell vaccination. V gene TRBV10-1 combines with J gene TRBJ2-2, with D perhaps TRBD2 (6 bases). The sequence derives from a human donor with glioblastoma. Here the CDR3 reads CASSGLENTGELFF. The DNA for the CDR3 is TGCGCCAGCAGTGGACTAGAAAACACCGGGGAGCTGTTTTTT.